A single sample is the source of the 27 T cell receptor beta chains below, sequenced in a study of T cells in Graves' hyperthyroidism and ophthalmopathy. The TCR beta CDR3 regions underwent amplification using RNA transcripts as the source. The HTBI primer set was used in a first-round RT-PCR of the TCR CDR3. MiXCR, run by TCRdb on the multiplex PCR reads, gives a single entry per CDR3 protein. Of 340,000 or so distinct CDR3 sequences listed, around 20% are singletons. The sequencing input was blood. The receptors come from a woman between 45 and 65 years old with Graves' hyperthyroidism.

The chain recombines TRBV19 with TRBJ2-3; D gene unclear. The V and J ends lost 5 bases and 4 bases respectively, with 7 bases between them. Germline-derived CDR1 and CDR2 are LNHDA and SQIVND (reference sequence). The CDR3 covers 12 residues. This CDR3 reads CASSRTADTQYF. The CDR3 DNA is TGTGCCAGTAGTCGGACCGCAGATACGCAGTATTTT.

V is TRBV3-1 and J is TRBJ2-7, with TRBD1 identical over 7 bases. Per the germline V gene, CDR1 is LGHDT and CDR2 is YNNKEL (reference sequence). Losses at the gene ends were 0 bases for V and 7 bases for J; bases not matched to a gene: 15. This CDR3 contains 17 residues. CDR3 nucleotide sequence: TGTGCCAGCAGCCAAGATCACAGGGGCGGCGGACTGGAGGAGCAGTACTTC. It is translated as CASSQDHRGGGLEEQYF.

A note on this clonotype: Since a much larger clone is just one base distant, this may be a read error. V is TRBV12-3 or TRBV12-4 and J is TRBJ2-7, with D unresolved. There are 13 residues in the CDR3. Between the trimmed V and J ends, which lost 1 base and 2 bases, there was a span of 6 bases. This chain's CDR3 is CASSLGRPYEQYF. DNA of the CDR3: TGTGCCAGCAGTTTAGGACGACCCTACGAGCAGTACTTC.

The CDR3 region is CSARPGRVQETQYF. The CDR3 DNA follows: TGCAGTGCTAGGCCCGGGAGGGTCCAAGAGACCCAGTACTTC. The chain carries TRBV20-1 and TRBJ2-5, with 8 bases fitting TRBD2. The CDR3 contains 14 residues. Germline V lookup: CDR1 DFQATT, CDR2 SNEGSKA (reference sequence). V shed 3 bases and J 1 base; nucleotides not matched to a gene: 4.

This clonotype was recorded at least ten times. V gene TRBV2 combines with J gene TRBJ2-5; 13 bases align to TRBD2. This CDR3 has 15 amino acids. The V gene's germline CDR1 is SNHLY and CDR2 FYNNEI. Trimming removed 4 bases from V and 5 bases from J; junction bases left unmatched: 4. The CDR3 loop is CASSVLTSGRETQYF. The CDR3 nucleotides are TGTGCCAGCAGTGTCCTGACTAGCGGGAGGGAGACCCAGTACTTC.

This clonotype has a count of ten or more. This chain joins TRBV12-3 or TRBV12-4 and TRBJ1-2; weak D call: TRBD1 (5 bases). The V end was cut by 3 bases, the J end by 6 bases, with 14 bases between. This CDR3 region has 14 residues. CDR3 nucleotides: TGTGCCAGCAGTTTTGGGGGGGGGAATGATGGCTACACCTTC. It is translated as CASSFGGGNDGYTF.

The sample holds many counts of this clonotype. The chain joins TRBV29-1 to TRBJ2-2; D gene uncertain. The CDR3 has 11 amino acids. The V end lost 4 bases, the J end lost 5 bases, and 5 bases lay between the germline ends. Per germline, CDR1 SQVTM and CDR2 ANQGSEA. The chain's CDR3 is CSVGRTGELFF. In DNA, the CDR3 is TGCAGCGTTGGGAGAACCGGGGAGCTGTTTTTT.

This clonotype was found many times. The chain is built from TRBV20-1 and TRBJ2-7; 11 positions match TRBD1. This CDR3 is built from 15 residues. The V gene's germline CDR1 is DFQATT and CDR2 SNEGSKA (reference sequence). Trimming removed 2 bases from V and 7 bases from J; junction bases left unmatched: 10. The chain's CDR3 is CSARRTRTGGGEQYF. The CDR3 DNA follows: TGCAGTGCTAGACGGACACGGACAGGGGGCGGAGAGCAGTACTTC.

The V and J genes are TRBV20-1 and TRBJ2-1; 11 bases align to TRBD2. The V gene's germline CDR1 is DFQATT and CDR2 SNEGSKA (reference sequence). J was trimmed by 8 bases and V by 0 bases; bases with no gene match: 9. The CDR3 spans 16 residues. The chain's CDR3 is CSARDPSGRMGDEQFF. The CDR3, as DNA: TGCAGTGCTAGAGATCCTAGCGGGAGGATGGGCGATGAGCAGTTCTTC.

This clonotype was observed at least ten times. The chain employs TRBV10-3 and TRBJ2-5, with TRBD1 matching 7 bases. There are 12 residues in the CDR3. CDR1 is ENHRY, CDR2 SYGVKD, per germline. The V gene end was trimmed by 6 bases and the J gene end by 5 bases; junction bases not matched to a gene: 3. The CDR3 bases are TGTGCCATCAGCAAACAGGGGGAGACCCAGTACTTC. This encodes CAISKQGETQYF.

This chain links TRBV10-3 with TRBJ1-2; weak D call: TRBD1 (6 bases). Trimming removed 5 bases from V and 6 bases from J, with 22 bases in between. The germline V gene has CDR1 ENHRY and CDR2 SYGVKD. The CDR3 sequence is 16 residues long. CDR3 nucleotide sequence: TGTGCCATCAGTCAAAACGGTGGGGGCGGCATCAATGGCTACACCTTC. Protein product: CAISQNGGGGINGYTF.

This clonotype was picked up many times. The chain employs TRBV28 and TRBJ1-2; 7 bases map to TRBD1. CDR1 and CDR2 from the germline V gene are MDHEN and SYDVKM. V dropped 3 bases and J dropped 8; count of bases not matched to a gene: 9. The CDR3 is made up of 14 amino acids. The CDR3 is CASSFSTGSKGYTF. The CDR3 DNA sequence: TGTGCCAGCAGTTTCTCGACAGGGTCTAAAGGCTACACCTTC.

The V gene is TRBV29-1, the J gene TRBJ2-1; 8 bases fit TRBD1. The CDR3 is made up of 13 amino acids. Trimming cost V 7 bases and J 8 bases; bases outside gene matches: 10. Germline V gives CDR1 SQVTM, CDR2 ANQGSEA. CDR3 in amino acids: CSGGDRGSYEQFF. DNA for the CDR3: TGCAGCGGGGGCGACAGGGGAAGCTATGAGCAGTTCTTC.

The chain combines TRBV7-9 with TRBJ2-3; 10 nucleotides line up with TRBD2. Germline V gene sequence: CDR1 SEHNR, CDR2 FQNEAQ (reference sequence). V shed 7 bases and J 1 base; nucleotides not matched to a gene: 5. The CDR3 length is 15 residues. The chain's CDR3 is CASKRGGGGTDTQYF. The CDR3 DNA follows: TGTGCCAGCAAGCGGGGGGGCGGTGGCACAGATACGCAGTATTTT.

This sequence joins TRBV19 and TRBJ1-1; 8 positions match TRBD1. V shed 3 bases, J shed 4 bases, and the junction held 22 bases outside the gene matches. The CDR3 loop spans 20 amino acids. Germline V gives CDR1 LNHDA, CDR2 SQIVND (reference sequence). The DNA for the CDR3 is TGTGCCAGTAGTATCTATCATGGACAGGGAGTGATAGGGGAGACCACTGAAGCTTTCTTT. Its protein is CASSIYHGQGVIGETTEAFF.

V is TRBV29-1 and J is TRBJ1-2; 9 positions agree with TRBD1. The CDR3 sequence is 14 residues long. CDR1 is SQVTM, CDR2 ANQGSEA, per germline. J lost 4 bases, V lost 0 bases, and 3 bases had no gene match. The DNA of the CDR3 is TGCAGCGTTGAAGATTCGGGACAGGGCTATGGCTACACCTTC. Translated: CSVEDSGQGYGYTF.

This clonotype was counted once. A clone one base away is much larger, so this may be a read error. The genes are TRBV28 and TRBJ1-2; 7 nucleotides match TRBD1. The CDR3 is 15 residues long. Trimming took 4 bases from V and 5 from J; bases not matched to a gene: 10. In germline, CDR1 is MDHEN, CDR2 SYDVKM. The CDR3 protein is CASSSPSGTDYGYTF. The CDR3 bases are TGTGCCAGCAGTTCCCCCTCCGGGACAGATTATGGCTACACCTTC.

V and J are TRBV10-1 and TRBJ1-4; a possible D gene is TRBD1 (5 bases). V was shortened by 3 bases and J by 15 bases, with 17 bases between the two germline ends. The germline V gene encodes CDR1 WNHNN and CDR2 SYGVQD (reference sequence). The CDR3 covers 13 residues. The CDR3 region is CASSDGPKGLLFF. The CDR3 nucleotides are TGCGCCAGCAGTGATGGGCCCAAGGGGCTTTTGTTTTTT.

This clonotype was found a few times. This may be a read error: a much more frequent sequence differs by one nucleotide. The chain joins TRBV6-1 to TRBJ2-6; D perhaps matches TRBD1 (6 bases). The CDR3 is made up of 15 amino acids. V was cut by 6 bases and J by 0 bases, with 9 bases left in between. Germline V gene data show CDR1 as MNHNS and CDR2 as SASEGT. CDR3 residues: CASRLQGSGANVLTF. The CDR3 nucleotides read TGTGCCAGCAGACTACAGGGCTCTGGGGCCAACGTCCTGACTTTC.

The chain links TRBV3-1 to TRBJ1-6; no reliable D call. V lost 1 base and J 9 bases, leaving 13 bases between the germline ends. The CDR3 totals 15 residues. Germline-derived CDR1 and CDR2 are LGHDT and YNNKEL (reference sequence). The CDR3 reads CASSQGWNTFSPLHF. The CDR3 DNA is TGTGCCAGCAGCCAAGGATGGAACACATTTTCACCCCTCCACTTT.

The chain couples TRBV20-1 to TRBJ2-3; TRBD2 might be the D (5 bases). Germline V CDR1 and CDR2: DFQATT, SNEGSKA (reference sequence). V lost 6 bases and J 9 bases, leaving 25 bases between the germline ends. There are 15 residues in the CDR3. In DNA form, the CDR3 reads TGCAGTGCAAGGTCCGGGAACATTGATACGCAAACGCAGTATTTT. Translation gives CSARSGNIDTQTQYF.

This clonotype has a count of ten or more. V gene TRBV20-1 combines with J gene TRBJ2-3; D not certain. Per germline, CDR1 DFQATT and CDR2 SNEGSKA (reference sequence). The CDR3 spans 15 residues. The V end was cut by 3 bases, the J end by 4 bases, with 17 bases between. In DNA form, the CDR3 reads TGCAGTGCTAGCACAACTAAAGGGAAGGCAGATACGCAGTATTTT. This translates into CSASTTKGKADTQYF.

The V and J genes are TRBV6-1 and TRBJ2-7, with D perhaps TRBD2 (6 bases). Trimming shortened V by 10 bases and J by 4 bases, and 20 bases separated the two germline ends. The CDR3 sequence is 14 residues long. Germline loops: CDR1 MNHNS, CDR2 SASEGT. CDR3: CATLPAGKSYEQYF. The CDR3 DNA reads TGTGCCACCCTCCCGGCGGGAAAAAGTTACGAGCAGTACTTC.

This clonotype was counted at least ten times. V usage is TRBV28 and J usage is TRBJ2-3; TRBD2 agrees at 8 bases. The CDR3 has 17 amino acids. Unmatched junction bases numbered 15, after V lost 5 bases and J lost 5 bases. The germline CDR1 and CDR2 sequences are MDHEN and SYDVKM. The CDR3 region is CASSPQGTFAGGDTQYF. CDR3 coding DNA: TGTGCCAGCAGTCCTCAGGGAACCTTCGCGGGGGGAGATACGCAGTATTTT.

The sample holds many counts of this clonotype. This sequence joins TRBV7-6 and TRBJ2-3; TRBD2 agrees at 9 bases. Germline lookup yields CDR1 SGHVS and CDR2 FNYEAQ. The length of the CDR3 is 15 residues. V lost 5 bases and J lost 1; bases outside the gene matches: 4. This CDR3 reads CASSPRTSGTDTQYF. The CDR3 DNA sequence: TGTGCCAGCAGCCCCCGGACTAGCGGCACAGATACGCAGTATTTT.

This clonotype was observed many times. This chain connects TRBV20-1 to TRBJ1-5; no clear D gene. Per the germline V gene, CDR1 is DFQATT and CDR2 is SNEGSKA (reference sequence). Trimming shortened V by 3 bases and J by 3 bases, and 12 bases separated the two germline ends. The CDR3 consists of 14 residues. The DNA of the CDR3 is TGCAGTGCTAGTTCGCCGATGCCCAATCAGCCCCAGCATTTT. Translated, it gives CSASSPMPNQPQHF.

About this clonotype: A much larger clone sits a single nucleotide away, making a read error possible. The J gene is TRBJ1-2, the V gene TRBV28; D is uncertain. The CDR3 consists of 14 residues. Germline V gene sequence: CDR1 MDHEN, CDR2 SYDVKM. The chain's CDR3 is CASRRAKSVYDYTF. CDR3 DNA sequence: TGTGCCAGCAGACGGGCCAAGTCGGTCTATGACTACACCTTC.